The 4 T cell receptor beta chains listed next were all sequenced from one sample in a study of T cells after posttransplantation cyclophosphamide (dated by TCRdb to the mid-2010s). Reading the label with the study, this specimen's treatment or condition is: high-dose cyclophosphamide on days +3 and +4 as single-agent GVHD prophylaxis. For conditioning, the PTCy patients got busulfan and fludarabine, then a related or unrelated marrow graft, followed by cyclophosphamide on days +3 and +4. Library preparation employed the immunoSEQ multiplex PCR assay. As stored in TCRdb, this immuneACCESS dataset retains in-frame rearrangements with V and J assigned. A fraction of the clones does not appear; measured against another copy, unresolved V genes explain less than half of the discrepancy, and the remainder lacks a known reason. This sample holds 9,500 to 12,000 clones; 75% to 95% were observed only once. Approximately 3.8% of the sample is taken by the ten largest.

The specimen comprised PBMCs, sampled after allogeneic stem cell transplant with posttransplant cyclophosphamide. All receptors derive from a female patient between 30 and 40 years old who received an allogeneic stem cell transplant from an unrelated donor, was CMV-positive, and had no GVHD. Post transplant, some T cells may arise from the graft donor.

The chain couples TRBV6-5 to TRBJ2-7; 7 bases fit TRBD1. Unmatched junction bases numbered 6, after V lost 5 bases and J lost 2 bases. In germline, CDR1 is MNHEY, CDR2 SVGAGI. This CDR3 spans 14 amino acids. The CDR3 nucleotides are TGTGCCAGCAGTGGCAGGGGGAAGGCCTACGAGCAGTACTTC. It specifies CASSGRGKAYEQYF.

The CDR3 DNA sequence: TGCGCCAGCAGCTTGACTAGCGGGAGGGGAATTACAGATACGCAGTATTTT. This translates into CASSLTSGRGITDTQYF. This chain connects TRBV5-1 to TRBJ2-3, with 13 bases that match TRBD2. Per the germline V gene, CDR1 is SGHRS and CDR2 is YFSETQ. V shed 1 base, J shed 3 bases, and the junction held 5 bases outside the gene matches. The length of the CDR3 is 17 residues.

The rearrangement links TRBV5-1 to TRBJ2-7; the match to TRBD1 covers 7 bases. The V segment lost 0 bases and the J segment 4 bases; nucleotides outside the gene matches: 4. This CDR3 is 14 amino acids long. The V gene's germline CDR1 is SGHRS and CDR2 YFSETQ. DNA for the CDR3: TGCGCCAGCAGCTTGGGGACAGGAATTTACGAGCAGTACTTC. This sequence encodes CASSLGTGIYEQYF.

V usage is TRBV6-6 and J usage is TRBJ2-7; 7 nucleotides agree with TRBD1. CDR3 length: 16 amino acids. Germline V gene lookup returns CDR1 MNHNY and CDR2 SVGAGI (reference sequence). With 0 bases clipped from V and 2 bases from J, the junction kept 7 bases outside the gene matches. CDR3 in DNA: TGTGCCAGCAGTTACTCTCCGACAGGGATGCCCTACGAGCAGTACTTC. Its translation is CASSYSPTGMPYEQYF.